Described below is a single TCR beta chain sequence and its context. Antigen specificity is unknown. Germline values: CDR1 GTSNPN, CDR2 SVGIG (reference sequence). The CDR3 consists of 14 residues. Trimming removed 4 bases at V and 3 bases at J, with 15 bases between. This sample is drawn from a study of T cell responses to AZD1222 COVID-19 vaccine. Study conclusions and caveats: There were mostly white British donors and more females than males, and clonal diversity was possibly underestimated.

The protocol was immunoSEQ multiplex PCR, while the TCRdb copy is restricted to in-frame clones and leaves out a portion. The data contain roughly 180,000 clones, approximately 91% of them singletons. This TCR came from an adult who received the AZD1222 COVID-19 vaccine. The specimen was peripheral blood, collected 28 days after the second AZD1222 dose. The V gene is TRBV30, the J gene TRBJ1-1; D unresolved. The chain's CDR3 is CAWTGRRTYTEAFF. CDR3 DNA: TGTGCCTGGACGGGCCGACGAACGTACACTGAAGCTTTCTTT.